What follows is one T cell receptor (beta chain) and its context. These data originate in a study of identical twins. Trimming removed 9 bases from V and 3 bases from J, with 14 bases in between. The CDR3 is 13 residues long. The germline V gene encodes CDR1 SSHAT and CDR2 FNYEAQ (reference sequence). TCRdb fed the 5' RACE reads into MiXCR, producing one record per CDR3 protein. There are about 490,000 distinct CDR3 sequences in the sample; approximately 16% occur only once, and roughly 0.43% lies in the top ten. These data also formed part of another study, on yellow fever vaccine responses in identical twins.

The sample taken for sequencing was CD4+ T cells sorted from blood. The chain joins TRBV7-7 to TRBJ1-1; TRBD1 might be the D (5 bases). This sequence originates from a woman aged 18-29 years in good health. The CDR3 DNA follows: TGTGCCAGTAGCGTATCGGGGGACACTGAAGCTTTCTTT. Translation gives CASSVSGDTEAFF.